These T cell receptor beta chains were read from a single sample in a study of CD8+ T cells in alopecia areata. TCRdb's copy holds only in-frame clones and misses some; the assay was immunoSEQ multiplex PCR. The sample has some 170,000 clones; 67% are singletons. The sequencing here drew on CD8+ T cells sorted from blood, taken at week 0. Receptors originate from a human donor with alopecia areata. Each CDR3 is given with its conserved first and last residue. The D gene is left open where the match is weak. Some rows mark clone size as missing; the rest say once, few, many or name a class of expanded clone.

14	-	TRBJ2-3	TRBV29-1	few	CSVEGSRVTDTQYF	TGCAGCGTTGAGGGGAGCCGGGTCACAGATACGCAGTATTTT
15	TRBD1	TRBJ1-1	TRBV7-9	-	CASSSTRQGYTEAFF	TGTGCCAGCAGCTCCACTCGACAGGGATATACTGAAGCTTTCTTT
17	-	TRBJ2-3	TRBV5-6	-	CASSLVYASPVPDTQYF	TGTGCCAGCAGCTTGGTTTATGCCTCGCCCGTTCCGGATACGCAGTATTTT
16	TRBD1	TRBJ2-4	TRBV11-2	-	CASSVQGVVAKNIQYF	TGTGCCAGCAGCGTGCAGGGGGTAGTTGCCAAAAACATTCAGTACTTC
18	-	TRBJ2-5	TRBV9	few	CASSVGLAGQGYRETQYF	TGTGCCAGCAGCGTAGGCCTAGCGGGACAGGGCTACCGAGAGACCCAGTACTTC
14	-	TRBJ2-7	TRBV7-9	few	CASSHGQTPYEQYF	TGTGCCAGCAGCCACGGACAGACTCCCTACGAGCAGTACTTC
16	TRBD2	TRBJ2-1	TRBV7-9	few	CASSPSRRGAYNEQFF	TGTGCCAGCAGTCCAAGCCGGCGGGGGGCCTACAATGAGCAGTTCTTC
11	-	TRBJ2-7	TRBV29-1	-	CSVVGGYEQYF	TGCAGCGTTGTAGGTGGCTACGAGCAGTACTTC
12	-	TRBJ1-1	TRBV25-1	-	CASSAETTEAFF	TGTGCCAGCAGTGCAGAGACTACTGAAGCTTTCTTT
15	-	TRBJ2-6	TRBV9	-	CASSARGSGANVLTF	TGTGCCAGCAGCGCCAGGGGTTCGGGGGCCAACGTCCTGACTTTC
11	-	TRBJ1-1	TRBV30	-	CAWKRAVEAFF	TGTGCCTGGAAGCGGGCCGTTGAAGCTTTCTTT
12	-	TRBJ1-2	TRBV11-2	once	CASSLGADGYTF	TGTGCCAGCAGCTTGGGGGCGGATGGCTACACCTTC
14	TRBD2	TRBJ2-2	TRBV5-1	-	CASSSRGSTGELFF	TGCGCCAGCAGCTCGCGGGGGAGCACCGGGGAGCTGTTTTTT
13	TRBD1	TRBJ1-2	TRBV27	-	CASSADRAYGYTF	TGTGCCAGCAGTGCCGACAGGGCCTATGGCTACACCTTC
14	TRBD1	TRBJ1-2	TRBV4-1	-	CASSQARDRRGYTF	TGCGCCAGCAGCCAAGCCCGGGACAGGAGGGGCTACACCTTC
12	-	TRBJ2-7	TRBV30	-	CAWSGDKYEQYF	TGTGCCTGGAGCGGTGACAAATACGAGCAGTACTTC
12	TRBD1	TRBJ2-7	TRBV27	-	CASKTGGGEQYF	TGTGCCAGCAAGACAGGGGGAGGCGAGCAGTACTTC
12	-	TRBJ2-7	TRBV29-1	many	CSVGSSSYEQYF	TGCAGCGTCGGATCCTCCTCCTACGAGCAGTACTTC
15	-	TRBJ2-6	TRBV18	-	CASSPEGVGANVLTF	TGTGCCAGCTCACCGGAAGGGGTTGGGGCCAACGTCCTGACTTTC
13	TRBD2	TRBJ2-1	TRBV29-1	-	CSASGGDYNEQFF	TGCAGCGCTAGCGGGGGAGATTACAATGAGCAGTTCTTC
11	-	TRBJ2-1	TRBV20-1	-	CSGVLYNEQFF	TGCAGTGGAGTCCTCTACAATGAGCAGTTCTTC
16	TRBD1	TRBJ2-6	TRBV4-1	-	CASSDTGGYGANVLTF	TGCGCCAGCAGCGATACAGGGGGGTATGGGGCCAACGTCCTGACTTTC
15	TRBD1	TRBJ2-7	TRBV30	-	CAWRNPGQGAYEQYF	TGTGCCTGGAGGAACCCGGGACAGGGTGCGTACGAGCAGTACTTC
13	TRBD2	TRBJ2-5	TRBV30	-	CAWRALAGETQYF	TGTGCCTGGAGGGCCCTAGCGGGAGAGACCCAGTACTTC
16	TRBD1	TRBJ2-3	TRBV29-1	few	CSVEGPGQPNTDTQYF	TGCAGCGTTGAAGGGCCGGGACAGCCGAACACAGATACGCAGTATTTT
14	-	TRBJ1-2	TRBV27	once	CASGIKTATYGYTF	TGTGCCAGCGGGATCAAGACAGCCACCTATGGCTACACCTTC
20	-	TRBJ2-1	TRBV21-1	-	CASSPAGAPSGDSSYNEQFF	TGTGCCAGCAGCCCCGCCGGGGCTCCTAGCGGGGACAGCTCCTACAATGAGCAGTTCTTC
15	TRBD1	TRBJ1-2	TRBV9	-	CASSYRRTGTYGYTF	TGTGCCAGCAGCTATAGGCGGACAGGGACCTATGGCTACACCTTC
15	-	TRBJ1-4	TRBV30	few	CAWMKRDHPMKKLFF	TGTGCCTGGATGAAACGGGACCACCCCATGAAAAAACTGTTTTTT
16	TRBD1	TRBJ2-2	TRBV7-9	-	CASSLKQGANTGELFF	TGTGCCAGCAGCTTGAAACAGGGGGCAAACACCGGGGAGCTGTTTTTT
12	TRBD1	TRBJ1-2	TRBV29-1	once	CSVVGTGPGYTF	TGCAGCGTTGTGGGGACAGGGCCCGGCTACACCTTC
14	-	TRBJ2-1	TRBV5-6	-	CASSARVSYNEQFF	TGTGCCAGCAGCGCCCGGGTCTCCTACAATGAGCAGTTCTTC
15	-	TRBJ2-5	TRBV13	few	CASSLGRFGQETQYF	TGTGCCAGCAGCTTAGGTCGTTTCGGCCAAGAGACCCAGTACTTC
15	-	TRBJ2-6	TRBV11-2	-	CASSIGLSGANVLTF	TGTGCCAGCAGCATTGGGCTGTCTGGGGCCAACGTCCTGACTTTC
14	TRBD2	TRBJ2-3	TRBV4-1	-	CASSAGGAGDTQYF	TGCGCCAGCAGCGCCGGGGGGGCGGGAGATACGCAGTATTTT
13	TRBD1	TRBJ1-1	TRBV4-1	-	CASSNGQGPEAFF	TGCGCCAGCAGTAACGGACAGGGCCCTGAAGCTTTCTTT
15	TRBD1	TRBJ2-5	TRBV27	few	CASSFRDRGRGTQYF	TGTGCCAGCAGCTTCCGGGACAGGGGGCGAGGGACCCAGTACTTC
15	-	TRBJ2-3	TRBV5-1	-	CASSLVAARTDTQYF	TGCGCCAGCAGCTTGGTGGCAGCGAGAACAGATACGCAGTATTTT